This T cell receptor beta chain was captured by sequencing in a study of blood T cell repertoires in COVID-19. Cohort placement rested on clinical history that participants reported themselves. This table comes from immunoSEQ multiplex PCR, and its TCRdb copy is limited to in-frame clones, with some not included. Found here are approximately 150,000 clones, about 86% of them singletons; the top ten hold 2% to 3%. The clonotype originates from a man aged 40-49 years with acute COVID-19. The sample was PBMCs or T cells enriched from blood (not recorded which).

The DNA for the CDR3 is TGTGCCAGCAGCCAATACCCTAATAACTATGGCTACACCTTC. Its protein is CASSQYPNNYGYTF. V is TRBV28 and J is TRBJ1-2; no clear D. The V end lost 6 bases, the J end lost 1 base, and 12 bases lay between the germline ends. This CDR3 is 14 amino acids long. CDR1 is MDHEN, CDR2 SYDVKM, per germline.